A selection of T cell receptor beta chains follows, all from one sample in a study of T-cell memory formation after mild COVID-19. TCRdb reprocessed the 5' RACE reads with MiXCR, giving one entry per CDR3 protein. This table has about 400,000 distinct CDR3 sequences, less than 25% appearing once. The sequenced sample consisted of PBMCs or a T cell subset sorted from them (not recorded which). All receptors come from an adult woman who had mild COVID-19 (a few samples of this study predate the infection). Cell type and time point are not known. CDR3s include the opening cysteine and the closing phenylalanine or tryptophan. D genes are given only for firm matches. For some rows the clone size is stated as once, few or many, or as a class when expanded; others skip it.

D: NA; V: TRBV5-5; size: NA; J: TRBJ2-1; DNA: TGTGCCAGCGGGCCGGGCATTGAGCAGTTCTTC; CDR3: CASGPGIEQFF
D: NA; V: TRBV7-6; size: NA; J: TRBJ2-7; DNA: TGTGCCAGCAGCTTAGCTATCAGGGGAAGCTACGAGCAGTACTTC; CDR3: CASSLAIRGSYEQYF
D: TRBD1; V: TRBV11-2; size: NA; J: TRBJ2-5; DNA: TGTGCCAGCAGCTTAGTAGGGGGCGTGGTAGAGACCCAGTACTTC; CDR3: CASSLVGGVVETQYF
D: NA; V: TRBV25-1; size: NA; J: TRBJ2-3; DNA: TGTGCCAGCAGTGATCCCCGACTGGGATATAGCACAGATACGCAGTATTTT; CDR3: CASSDPRLGYSTDTQYF
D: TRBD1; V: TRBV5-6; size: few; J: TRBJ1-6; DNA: TGTGCCAGCAGCCGGGACAGGGCTAATTCACCCCTCCACTTT; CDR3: CASSRDRANSPLHF
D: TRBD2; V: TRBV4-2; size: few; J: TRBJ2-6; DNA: TGTGCCAGCAGCCAAGAGATTAGCGGGTACTCTGGGGCCAACGTCCTGACTTTC; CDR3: CASSQEISGYSGANVLTF
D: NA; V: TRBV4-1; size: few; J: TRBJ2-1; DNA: TGCGCCAGCAGCCAAGAACGGGAGTGGTACTATGAGCAGTTCTTC; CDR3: CASSQEREWYYEQFF
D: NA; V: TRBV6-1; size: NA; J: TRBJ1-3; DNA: TGTGCCAGCAGGCCGCCCGGGTTCTCTGGAAACACCATATATTTT; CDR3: CASRPPGFSGNTIYF
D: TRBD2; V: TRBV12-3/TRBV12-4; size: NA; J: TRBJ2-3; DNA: TGTGCCAGCAGGGCGGGGGGCCGGACAGATACGCAGTATTTT; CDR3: CASRAGGRTDTQYF
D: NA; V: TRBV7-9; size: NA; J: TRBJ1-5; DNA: TGTGCCAGCAGCGCCCACAATCAGCCCCAGCATTTT; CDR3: CASSAHNQPQHF
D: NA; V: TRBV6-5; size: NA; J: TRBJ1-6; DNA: TGTGCCGTCAAGGGGAGGGATCTAGGGGGTTCACCCCTCCACTTT; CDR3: CAVKGRDLGGSPLHF
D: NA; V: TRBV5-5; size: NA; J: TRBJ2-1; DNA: TGTGCCAGCAGCTTCCGGGTAGGCTCCTACAATGAGCAGTTCTTC; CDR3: CASSFRVGSYNEQFF
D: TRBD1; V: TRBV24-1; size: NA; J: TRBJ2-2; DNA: TGTGCCACCAGCCCGGGACAGGGGAGGTCCGGGGAGCTGTTTTTT; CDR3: CATSPGQGRSGELFF
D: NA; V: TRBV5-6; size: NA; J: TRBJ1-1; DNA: TGTGCCAGCAGCTTGGCCGGGGGACTTCGGAACACTGAAGCTTTCTTT; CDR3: CASSLAGGLRNTEAFF
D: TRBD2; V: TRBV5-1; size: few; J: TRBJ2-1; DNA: TGCGCCAGCAGCCCGACCTGGACTAGCCCTGAGCAGTTCTTC; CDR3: CASSPTWTSPEQFF
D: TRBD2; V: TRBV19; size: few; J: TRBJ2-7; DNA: TGTGCCAGTAGTATGGACTTCTCCGGATCGGGAGGCTCATACGAGCAGTACTTC; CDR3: CASSMDFSGSGGSYEQYF
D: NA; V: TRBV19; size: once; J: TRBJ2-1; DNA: TGTGCCAGTACTAGTTTCGGCGGGCCTTACAATGAGCAGTTCTTC; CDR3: CASTSFGGPYNEQFF
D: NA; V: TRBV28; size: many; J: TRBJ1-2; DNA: TGTGCCAGCAGAACGACAGCTAACTATGGCTACACCTTC; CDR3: CASRTTANYGYTF
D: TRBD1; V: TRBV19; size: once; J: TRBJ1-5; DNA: TGTGCCAGTAGTCCTGGACAGGTATCTAGCAATCAGCCCCAGCATTTT; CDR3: CASSPGQVSSNQPQHF
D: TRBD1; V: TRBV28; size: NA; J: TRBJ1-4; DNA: TGTGCCAGCAGTCCTTCAGGGGGCGCTAATGAAAAACTGTTTTTT; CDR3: CASSPSGGANEKLFF
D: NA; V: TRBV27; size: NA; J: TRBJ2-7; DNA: TGTGCCAGCGGCAAATACGAGCAGTACTTC; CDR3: CASGKYEQYF
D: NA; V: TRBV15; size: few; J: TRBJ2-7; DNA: TGTGCCACCAGAGGGGAAGTCCGGTACGAGCAGTACTTC; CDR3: CATRGEVRYEQYF
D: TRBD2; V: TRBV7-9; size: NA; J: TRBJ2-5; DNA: TGTGCCAGCAGCTGGACTAGCGGGAGGGGGGAGACCCAGTACTTC; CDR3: CASSWTSGRGETQYF
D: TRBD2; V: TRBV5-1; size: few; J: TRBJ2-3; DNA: TGCGCCAGCAGCTACACAACTACTAGCGGGGGGAACACAGATACGCAGTATTTT; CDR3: CASSYTTTSGGNTDTQYF
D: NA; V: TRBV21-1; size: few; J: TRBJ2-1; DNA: TGTGCCAGCAGCCCCCTGGACAGGGAGCATACGGGCAATGAGCAGTTCTTC; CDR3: CASSPLDREHTGNEQFF
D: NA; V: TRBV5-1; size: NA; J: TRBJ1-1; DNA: TGCGCCAGCAGCCCCTGGCAGGGGAACACTGAAGCTTTCTTT; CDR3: CASSPWQGNTEAFF
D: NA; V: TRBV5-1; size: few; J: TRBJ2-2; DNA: TGCGCCAGCAGCTTAACCGCCGCCACCGGGGAGCTGTTTTTT; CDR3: CASSLTAATGELFF
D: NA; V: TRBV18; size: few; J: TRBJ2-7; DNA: TGTGCCAGCTCACCGTTAATTATGACCGAGCAGTACTTC; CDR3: CASSPLIMTEQYF
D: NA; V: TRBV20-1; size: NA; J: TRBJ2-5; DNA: TGCAGTGCTAGTACCAGCAGGGTCCAAGAGACCCAGTACTTC; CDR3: CSASTSRVQETQYF
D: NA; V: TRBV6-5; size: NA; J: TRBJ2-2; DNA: TGTGCCAGCAGTTACTTACTTACGGAGAACACCGGGGAGCTGTTTTTT; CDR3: CASSYLLTENTGELFF
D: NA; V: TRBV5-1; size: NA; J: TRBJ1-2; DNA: TGCGCCAGCAGCGTCGCGGAGTACTATGGCTACACCTTC; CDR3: CASSVAEYYGYTF
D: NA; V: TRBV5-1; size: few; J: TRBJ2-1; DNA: TGCGCCAGCAGCTTGGCCACTATGAGGGGGGCCTCCTACAATGAGCAGTTCTTC; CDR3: CASSLATMRGASYNEQFF
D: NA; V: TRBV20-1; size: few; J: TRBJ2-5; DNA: TGCAGTGCACGGCAGGGGGAGGTGGAGACCCAGTACTTC; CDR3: CSARQGEVETQYF
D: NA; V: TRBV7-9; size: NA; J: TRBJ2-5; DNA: TGTGCCAGCAGCATACCCGGACGAGAGACCCAGTACTTC; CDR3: CASSIPGRETQYF
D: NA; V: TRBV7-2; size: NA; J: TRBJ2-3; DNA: TGTGCCAGCAGCACCCAGAGGCAGTGGTCTAGCACAGATACGCAGTATTTT; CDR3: CASSTQRQWSSTDTQYF
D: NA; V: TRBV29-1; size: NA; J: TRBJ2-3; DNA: TGCAGCGGGAGCACAGATACGCAGTATTTT; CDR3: CSGSTDTQYF
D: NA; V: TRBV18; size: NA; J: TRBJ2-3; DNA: TGTGCCAGCTCACAGCCCGACACAGATACGCAGTATTTT; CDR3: CASSQPDTDTQYF
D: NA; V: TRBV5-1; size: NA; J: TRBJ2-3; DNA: TGCGCCAGCAGCTTGGCCGTAGGGGACACAGATACGCAGTATTTT; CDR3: CASSLAVGDTDTQYF
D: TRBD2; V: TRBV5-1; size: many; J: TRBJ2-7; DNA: TGCGCCAGCCGAACTAGCGATACCTACGAGCAGTACTTC; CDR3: CASRTSDTYEQYF
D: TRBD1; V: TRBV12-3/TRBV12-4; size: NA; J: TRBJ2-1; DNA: TGTGCCAGCATTATTCAGGGGGCCGAAAGGCAGTTCTTC; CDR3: CASIIQGAERQFF
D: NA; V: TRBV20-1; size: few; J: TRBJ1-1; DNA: TGCAGTGCTCGGGGGGGCCTAGACACTGAAGCTTTCTTT; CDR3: CSARGGLDTEAFF
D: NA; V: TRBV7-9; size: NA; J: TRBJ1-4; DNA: TGTGCCAGCAGCTCGGGGCCCAGGGAGGGGGAAAAACTGTTTTTT; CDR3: CASSSGPREGEKLFF
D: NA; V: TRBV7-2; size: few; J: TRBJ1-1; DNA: TGTGCCAGCAGCACCCAGGGTTCCACTGAAGCTTTCTTT; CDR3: CASSTQGSTEAFF
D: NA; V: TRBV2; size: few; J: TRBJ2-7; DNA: TGTGCCAGCAGTGAAATTTCATCGAAGGGCGAGCAGTACTTC; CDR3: CASSEISSKGEQYF
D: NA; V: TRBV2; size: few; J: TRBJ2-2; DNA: TGTGCCAGCAGAGGCACAGGGTTGAGCGGGGAGCTGTTTTTT; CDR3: CASRGTGLSGELFF
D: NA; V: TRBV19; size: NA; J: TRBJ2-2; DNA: TGTGCCAGTAGTGCCCGGGGGGCTCGGACCGGGGAGCTGTTTTTT; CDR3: CASSARGARTGELFF
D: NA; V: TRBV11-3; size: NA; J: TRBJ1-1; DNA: TGTGCCAGCAGCCGGGTTTTCGGGAACACTGAAGCTTTCTTT; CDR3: CASSRVFGNTEAFF
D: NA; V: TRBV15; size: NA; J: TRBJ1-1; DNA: TGTGCCACCAGCAGAGATGGAGTGAACACTGAAGCTTTCTTT; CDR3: CATSRDGVNTEAFF
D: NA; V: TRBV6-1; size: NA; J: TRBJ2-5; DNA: TGTGCCAGCAGGACATATCAGGTGCACCAAGAGACCCAGTACTTC; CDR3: CASRTYQVHQETQYF
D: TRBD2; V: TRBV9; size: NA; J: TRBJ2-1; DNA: TGTGCCAGCAGCGTAGGCTCTAGCGGAGCTCACAATGAGCAGTTCTTC; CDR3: CASSVGSSGAHNEQFF
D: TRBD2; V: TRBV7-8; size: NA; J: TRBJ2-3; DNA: TGTGCCAGCAGCCCGGGGACTAGCGGGGGGTCACCCCTCACAGATACGCAGTATTTT; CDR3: CASSPGTSGGSPLTDTQYF
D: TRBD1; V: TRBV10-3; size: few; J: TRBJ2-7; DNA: TGTGCCATCTGGAGACAGGGTGACTACGAGCAGTACTTC; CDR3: CAIWRQGDYEQYF
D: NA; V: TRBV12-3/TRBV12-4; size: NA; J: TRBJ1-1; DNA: TGTGCCAGCAGTTTAGAAGGAAGTGTGAACACTGAAGCTTTCTTT; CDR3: CASSLEGSVNTEAFF
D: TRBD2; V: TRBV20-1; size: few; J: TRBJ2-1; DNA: TGCAGTGCTAGACCTTACCTTTCTAGCGGGGGGCTCCCAATTTACAATGAGCAGTTCTTC; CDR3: CSARPYLSSGGLPIYNEQFF